One and the same sample provided the 28 T cell receptor beta chains below, sequenced in a study of blood T cell repertoires in COVID-19. Produced via immunoSEQ multiplex PCR; TCRdb's table is partial and in-frame only. The sample holds about 81,000 clones, about 91% seen once. Material: peripheral blood. The receptors here all came from a woman aged 80 or older with active COVID-19.

The chain is built from TRBV7-2 and TRBJ2-7; D unclear. Germline CDR1 and CDR2: SGHTA and FQGNSA. The V end lost 1 base, the J end lost 0 bases, and 10 bases lay between the germline ends. The CDR3 has 15 amino acids. CDR3: CASSLESFSSYEQYF. In DNA form, the CDR3 reads TGTGCCAGCAGCTTAGAAAGCTTTAGCTCCTACGAGCAGTACTTC.

The J gene is TRBJ2-7, the V gene TRBV11-3; D perhaps matches TRBD1 (5 bases). This CDR3 has 13 residues. Germline CDR1 reads SGHNT; CDR2 reads YENEEA. V lost 2 bases to trimming and J lost 3 bases, with 8 bases between them. The CDR3 DNA follows: TGTGCCAGCAGCTTACGCAGGGACTACGAGCAGTACTTC. This translates into CASSLRRDYEQYF.

V and J are TRBV19 and TRBJ1-2, with D possibly TRBD1 on 5 matching bases. This CDR3 has 14 amino acids. The V and J ends lost 7 bases and 2 bases respectively, with 14 bases between them. The V gene's germline CDR1 is LNHDA and CDR2 SQIVND (reference sequence). Written as DNA, the CDR3 is TGTGCCAGTACCATAGGGGCAGGGAACTATGGCTACACCTTC. It specifies CASTIGAGNYGYTF. Supplemented by reference TRBV19 and TRBJ1-2, the full variable domain reads DGGITQSPKYLFRKEGQNVTLSCEQNLNHDAMYWYRQDPGQGLRLIYYSQIVNDFQKGDIAEGYSVSREKKESFPLTVTSAQKNPTAFYLCASTIGAGNYGYTFGSGTRLTVV.

The rearrangement uses TRBV28 and TRBJ1-1; D is possibly TRBD1 (6 bases). The ends were cut back, 4 bases at V and 0 bases at J, with 15 bases in the middle. This CDR3 spans 16 amino acids. The V gene's germline CDR1 is MDHEN and CDR2 SYDVKM. As DNA, the CDR3 is TGTGCCAGCAGTTCAACCCCTACAGGGCTGAACACTGAAGCTTTCTTT. Translated: CASSSTPTGLNTEAFF.

This clone has a single count. This chain links TRBV4-3 with TRBJ2-3; no clear D gene. Deletions cut 2 bases from V and 5 bases from J, with 20 bases between. Germline loops: CDR1 LGHNA, CDR2 YSLEER. The CDR3 extends over 17 amino acids. The chain's CDR3 is CASSQNEEAELLDTQYF. CDR3 sequence (DNA): TGCGCCAGCAGCCAAAACGAGGAAGCCGAGTTATTAGATACGCAGTATTTT.

The chain links TRBV14 to TRBJ2-1; a weak D match, TRBD2 (5 bases). This CDR3 has 15 amino acids. Germline V gene data show CDR1 as SGHDN and CDR2 as FVKESK. Trimming stripped 2 bases from V and 4 bases from J, with 12 bases between. CDR3 loop: CASSQPFGLYNEQFF. In DNA, the CDR3 is TGTGCCAGCAGCCAACCCTTCGGACTTTACAATGAGCAGTTCTTC.

Regarding this clone: A read error may account for a junction end that differs from germline. This chain uses TRBV7-7 with TRBJ2-3; TRBD2 might be the D (5 bases). The CDR3 has 13 amino acids. Germline CDR1 and CDR2: SSHAT and FNYEAQ (reference sequence). The CDR3 reads CASSPTSFSTQYF. In DNA, the CDR3 is TGTGCTAGCAGCCCAACTAGTTTCAGTACGCAGTATTTT.

The chain is built from TRBV11-2 and TRBJ2-3, with 9 bases lining up with TRBD2. The CDR3 consists of 15 residues. Germline-derived CDR1 and CDR2 are SGHAT and FQNNGV. Trimming took 6 bases from V and 3 from J; bases not matched to a gene: 7. In DNA, the CDR3 is TGTGCCAGCAGTTTTAGCGGGAGAGGAACAGATACGCAGTATTTT. The encoded protein is CASSFSGRGTDTQYF.

The V and J genes are TRBV25-1 and TRBJ2-2; a weak D match, TRBD2 (5 bases). The CDR3 totals 15 residues. Germline V CDR1 and CDR2: MGHDK, SYGVNS. Trimming took off 3 bases at V and 8 bases at J, with 16 bases between the two ends. The CDR3 spells CASSDQSASQGELFF. The DNA of the CDR3 is TGTGCCAGCAGTGACCAGTCGGCTAGCCAAGGGGAGCTGTTTTTT.

This rearrangement joins TRBV6-4 to TRBJ1-1; D is perhaps TRBD1 (5 bases). The V end lost 2 bases, the J end lost 6 bases, and 10 bases lay between the germline ends. CDR1 is MRHNA and CDR2 is SNTAGT in the germline V gene. This CDR3 region has 13 residues. In nucleotides, the CDR3 is TGTGCCAGCAGTGACGAGGGAGGGGCTGAAGCTTTCTTT. Its protein product is CASSDEGGAEAFF.

The rearrangement uses TRBV6-5 and TRBJ2-1; a weak D match, TRBD2 (6 bases). This CDR3 spans 15 amino acids. Trimming took off 7 bases at V and 9 bases at J, with 22 bases between the two ends. The V gene's germline CDR1 is MNHEY and CDR2 SVGAGI. The CDR3 DNA sequence: TGTGCCAGCACCAGAACAAGAGCGGGCACCGGTGAGCAGTTCTTC. It yields the protein CASTRTRAGTGEQFF.

A single count supports this clone. The V call is TRBV4-3, the J call TRBJ2-3, with no clear D. There are 13 residues in the CDR3. CDR1 and CDR2 from the germline V gene are LGHNA and YSLEER. Trimming pared 0 bases from V and 6 bases from J, leaving 7 bases between. The CDR3 region is CASSQEWRDTQYF. The CDR3, as DNA: TGCGCCAGCAGCCAAGAGTGGCGGGATACGCAGTATTTT.

The chain is built from TRBV6-1 and TRBJ2-1; TRBD2 aligns across 8 bases. Germline CDR1 reads MNHNS; CDR2 reads SASEGT. The CDR3 covers 15 residues. With V trimmed by 2 bases and J by 6 bases, 6 bases remained unmatched. The CDR3 region is CASSESGRVFNEQFF. In nucleotides, the CDR3 is TGTGCCAGCAGTGAATCCGGGAGGGTTTTCAATGAGCAGTTCTTC.

The chain combines TRBV19 with TRBJ2-2, with 9 bases aligning to TRBD2. Unmatched junction bases numbered 15, after V lost 3 bases and J lost 7 bases. CDR3 length: 18 residues. CDR1 is LNHDA, CDR2 SQIVND, per germline (reference sequence). The CDR3 loop is CASSILAPGSGSGGELFF. Written as DNA, the CDR3 is TGTGCCAGTAGTATCCTCGCCCCGGGTAGCGGGAGTGGCGGGGAGCTGTTTTTT.

This chain connects TRBV4-3 to TRBJ1-3, with a possible D match to TRBD1 (5 bases). The V gene lost 1 base and the J gene lost 3 bases, with 13 bases spanning the gap. This CDR3 region has 16 residues. Germline V gives CDR1 LGHNA, CDR2 YSLEER. This CDR3 reads CASSQGAGQGGNTIYF. CDR3 DNA sequence: TGCGCCAGCAGCCAAGGAGCTGGCCAGGGTGGAAACACCATATATTTT.

V gene TRBV6-5 combines with J gene TRBJ1-2; 9 bases line up with TRBD1. The CDR3 is 15 amino acids. V lost 5 bases, J lost 8 bases, and 12 bases stayed unmatched. Germline V gene lookup returns CDR1 MNHEY and CDR2 SVGAGI. This chain's CDR3 is CASSRNPGQGTGYTF. The CDR3 region has the DNA TGTGCCAGCAGTCGAAACCCGGGACAGGGTACGGGCTACACCTTC.

CDR3 in amino acids: CAWSTSGRFTDTQYF. Written as DNA, the CDR3 is TGTGCCTGGAGTACTAGCGGGAGGTTCACAGATACGCAGTATTTT. This chain joins TRBV30 and TRBJ2-3, with 12 positions matching TRBD2. The CDR3 consists of 15 residues. CDR1 is GTSNPN and CDR2 is SVGIG in the germline V gene (reference sequence). J was trimmed by 2 bases and V by 2 bases; bases with no gene match: 2.

The chain is built from TRBV4-1 and TRBJ1-2; 9 bases line up with TRBD1. The CDR3 consists of 15 residues. Trimming cost V 4 bases and J 5 bases; bases outside gene matches: 8. Germline loops: CDR1 MGHRA, CDR2 YSYEKL. CDR3 in amino acids: CASSPTPGQGYGYTF. The CDR3 nucleotides are TGCGCCAGCAGCCCTACACCGGGACAGGGTTATGGCTACACCTTC.

This rearrangement joins TRBV28 to TRBJ1-1; D is undetermined. Germline loops: CDR1 MDHEN, CDR2 SYDVKM. Trimming stripped 4 bases from V and 1 base from J, with 7 bases between. This CDR3 has 13 residues. In DNA form, the CDR3 reads TGTGCCAGCAGTTCGGGAGCGAACACTGAAGCTTTCTTT. It yields the protein CASSSGANTEAFF.

J is TRBJ2-2 and V is TRBV7-9, with D possibly TRBD1 on 5 matching bases. Germline lookup yields CDR1 SEHNR and CDR2 FQNEAQ (reference sequence). V gave up 5 bases and J gave up 5 bases, with 9 bases separating them. CDR3 length: 13 amino acids. The CDR3 bases are TGTGCCAGCAGCGAGAAGGGGACCGGGGAGCTGTTTTTT. Amino acid sequence: CASSEKGTGELFF.

This chain uses TRBV29-1 with TRBJ2-2; D gene unclear. Per the germline V gene, CDR1 is SQVTM and CDR2 is ANQGSEA. The V end lost 4 bases, the J end lost 2 bases, and 11 bases lay between the germline ends. The CDR3 extends over 14 amino acids. The CDR3 DNA reads TGCAGCGTTGCACCCACAAGAAACACCGGGGAGCTGTTTTTT. The encoded protein is CSVAPTRNTGELFF.

The V and J genes are TRBV28 and TRBJ2-1, with 14 bases that match TRBD2. Germline V gives CDR1 MDHEN, CDR2 SYDVKM. Losses at the gene ends were 9 bases for V and 0 bases for J; bases not matched to a gene: 10. This CDR3 has 18 residues. The CDR3 loop reads CASISGLAGAGSYNEQFF. The CDR3 DNA reads TGTGCCAGTATTTCGGGACTAGCGGGAGCCGGCTCCTACAATGAGCAGTTCTTC.

This chain uses TRBV9 with TRBJ2-3, with TRBD2 matching over 12 bases. The CDR3 runs 14 residues. Germline CDR1 reads SGDLS; CDR2 reads YYNGEE. Germline trimming cut 3 bases from V and 7 bases from J; bases unmatched to any gene: 3. The CDR3: CASSGTSGRNTQYF. DNA of the CDR3: TGTGCCAGCAGCGGCACTAGCGGGAGGAATACGCAGTATTTT.

This chain uses TRBV15 with TRBJ1-5; 9 nucleotides align to TRBD1. Trimming cost V 3 bases and J 0 bases; bases outside gene matches: 0. The CDR3 has 15 residues. Germline-derived CDR1 and CDR2 are LNHNV and YYDKDF (reference sequence). CDR3 nucleotides: TGTGCCACCAGCAGGGGACAGGGTAGCAATCAGCCCCAGCATTTT. This gives the protein CATSRGQGSNQPQHF.

This clone has only one observation. CDR3 sequence reads: CSPTPSGSKSEQFF. The CDR3 nucleotides read TGCAGCCCAACACCCAGCGGGAGTAAGAGTGAGCAGTTCTTC. This rearrangement joins TRBV29-1 to TRBJ2-1; 8 bases match TRBD2. The germline V gene has CDR1 SQVTM and CDR2 ANQGSEA. Trimming cost V 8 bases and J 9 bases; bases outside gene matches: 15. There are 14 residues in the CDR3.

The V gene is TRBV7-9, the J gene TRBJ2-2; D not resolved. This CDR3 comprises 14 residues. From germline, CDR1 is SEHNR and CDR2 FQNEAQ (reference sequence). Trimming cost V 2 bases and J 6 bases, with 10 bases left between them. As DNA, the CDR3 is TGTGCCAGCAGCTTAATCCGAGTGGCCGGGGAGCTGTTTTTT. Protein product: CASSLIRVAGELFF.

V is TRBV11-3 and J is TRBJ1-1, with D perhaps TRBD1 (6 bases). The germline V and J ends were trimmed by 1 base and 6 bases, with 12 bases remaining between them. CDR3 length equals 14 residues. Looked up from germline, CDR1 is SGHNT and CDR2 is YENEEA. The CDR3 region has the DNA TGTGCCAGCAGCTTAGGCGGGGGCAATCCTGAAGCTTTCTTT. Translating it yields CASSLGGGNPEAFF. Using reference TRBV11-3 and TRBJ1-1 for the parts outside the CDR3, the full variable domain is EAGVVQSPRYKIIEKKQPVAFWCNPISGHNTLYWYLQNLGQGPELLIRYENEEAVDDSQLPKDRFSAERLKGVDSTLKIQPAELGDSAVYLCASSLGGGNPEAFFGQGTRLTVV.

The V call is TRBV6-5, the J call TRBJ2-2; D might be TRBD1 (5 bases). The V and J ends lost 2 bases and 6 bases respectively, with 16 bases between them. The CDR3 is 16 residues long. Per germline, CDR1 MNHEY and CDR2 SVGAGI. The CDR3 is CASSYGAQDPPGELFF. The CDR3 DNA reads as TGTGCCAGCAGTTACGGGGCGCAGGACCCACCCGGGGAGCTGTTTTTT.